This TCR beta chain comes out of a study of memory CD4+ T cells and cytomegalovirus serostatus. Study context: Healthy Belgian adult donors included under ten CMV-positive and some 24 CMV-negative people. Study-level results: Each of approximately 73 CMV-associated TCRbeta sequences occurred in one to five individuals. Median bootstrapped AUC for CMV status was about 0.96 originally, less than 0.92 US-trained.

In regard to this clone: Its specificity is unknown.

The sort gate was single viable CD3+CD4+CD8-CD45RO+ cells for memory CD4+ T cells. CDR1 is LNHDA, CDR2 SQIVND, per germline (reference sequence). V gave up 10 bases and J gave up 0 bases, with 19 bases separating them. This CDR3 has 15 amino acids. Here immunoSEQ multiplex PCR was the method, and the copy in TCRdb shows in-frame clones only, minus some. This table holds 45,000 to 50,000 clones, roughly 78% found once. The origin of this receptor is an adult in good health and CMV-seronegative. Sequencing was done on a sample of memory CD4+ T cells from blood. The chain couples TRBV19 to TRBJ2-7; maybe TRBD2 (5 bases). The CDR3 loop is CATRSGMGGSYEQYF. CDR3 nucleotide sequence: TGTGCCACCAGAAGCGGTATGGGCGGCTCCTACGAGCAGTACTTC. The entire variable domain, with the rest obtained from reference TRBV19 and TRBJ2-7, is as follows: DGGITQSPKYLFRKEGQNVTLSCEQNLNHDAMYWYRQDPGQGLRLIYYSQIVNDFQKGDIAEGYSVSREKKESFPLTVTSAQKNPTAFYLCATRSGMGGSYEQYFGPGTRLTVT.